This TCR beta chain comes out of a study of T cell responses to AZD1222 COVID-19 vaccine. Notes on this clone: Its target is not known.

The repertoire was sequenced with immunoSEQ multiplex PCR; TCRdb's copy has only in-frame clones and lacks some. The repertoire holds some 280,000 clones, with 94% as singletons. Points from the study as a whole: A rise in Spike-specific TCR breadth and depth followed two AZD1222 doses. Possibly, clonal diversity was underestimated; donors were largely white British and included more females. Repertoires were obtained solely post-peak T cell response.

The CDR3 spans 16 residues. In germline, CDR1 is LNHDA, CDR2 SQIVND (reference sequence). The V and J ends lost 4 bases and 3 bases, in that order; junction bases with no gene match: 8. The receptor comes from an adult who received the AZD1222 COVID-19 vaccine. The chain is built from TRBV19 and TRBJ1-4; TRBD1 matches at 7 bases. The sequenced sample was peripheral blood, obtained 28 days after the second AZD1222 dose. DNA for the CDR3: TGTGCCAGTAGTACTAACTCCGGGACAGCTAATGAAAAACTGTTTTTT. This sequence encodes CASSTNSGTANEKLFF.